These 3 T cell receptor beta chains were sequenced from one sample in a study of blood T cell repertoires in COVID-19. The protocol was immunoSEQ multiplex PCR, while the TCRdb copy is restricted to in-frame clones and leaves out a portion. This table has about 140,000 clones, roughly 87% appearing once. The sequencing sample was made of peripheral blood. Every receptor here comes from a human donor in a cohort sampled during active COVID-19.

CDR3 DNA sequence: TGTGCCAGCAGCTCAGGACAGCCGGTCGAGCAGTACTTC. It yields the protein CASSSGQPVEQYF. The rearrangement uses TRBV7-9 and TRBJ2-7; D might be TRBD1 (6 bases). The germline gives CDR1 SEHNR, CDR2 FQNEAQ (reference sequence). The CDR3 has 13 amino acids. V was trimmed by 4 bases and J by 6 bases, leaving 13 bases between them. Together with reference TRBV7-9 and TRBJ2-7, the CDR3 gives the full variable domain: DTGVSQNPRHKITKRGQNVTFRCDPISEHNRLYWYRQTLGQGPEFLTYFQNEAQLEKSRLLSDRFSAERPKGSFSTLEIQRTEQGDSAMYLCASSSGQPVEQYFGPGTRLTVT.

This clone was seen more than once but under ten times. The gene calls are TRBV10-1 and TRBJ1-1; D is ambiguous. V was pared by 6 bases and J by 1 base, with 9 bases between. There are 13 residues in the CDR3. The germline gives CDR1 WNHNN, CDR2 SYGVQD (reference sequence). CDR3 DNA: TGCGCCAGCAGCCCTGACTGGAACACTGAAGCTTTCTTT. Amino acid sequence: CASSPDWNTEAFF.

This sequence joins TRBV10-3 and TRBJ2-7; 13 bases align to TRBD2. V shed 4 bases, J shed 4 bases, and the junction held 4 bases outside the gene matches. Germline CDR1 reads ENHRY; CDR2 reads SYGVKD. CDR3 length equals 15 residues. The CDR3 region is CAISGGLAGEYEQYF. For the CDR3, the DNA is TGTGCCATCAGTGGAGGACTAGCGGGAGAGTACGAGCAGTACTTC.